One T cell receptor beta chain is described in this entry. The antigen is not known. The data stem from a study of regulatory T cells in long-lasting Graves disease. Time point described: newly diagnosed GD, antithyroid drugs for less than 3 months. Making the TCR library involved RNA that had been extracted from PBMCs. Study-wide results and caveats: Only peripheral blood was studied, not thyroid tissue.

CDR3 regions were amplified by Arm-PCR using iRepertoire HTBI primers to build TCR beta libraries. TCRdb reprocessed the multiplex PCR reads via MiXCR and lists one record per CDR3 protein. The sample consists of about 560,000 distinct CDR3 sequences, about 15% of them appearing once. These records were also assigned to another study, of T cells in Graves' hyperthyroidism and ophthalmopathy. That work states: Patients were aged 18 to 65, had disease duration under 2 months, and had newly diagnosed hyperthyroidism. TCR CDR3 regions were first amplified by RT-PCR with HTBI primers.

This specimen consisted of peripheral blood mononuclear cells (PBMCs), obtained at new diagnosis, from a patient treated with antithyroid drugs. This receptor was obtained from a man between 18 and 29 years old with Graves disease.

CDR3 bases: TGCAGCGTTTCCCAAATAGGGGGAAACTATGGCTACACCTTC. Its translation: CSVSQIGGNYGYTF. The chain couples TRBV29-1 to TRBJ1-2; D is perhaps TRBD1 (6 bases). CDR3 length equals 14 residues. In germline, CDR1 is SQVTM, CDR2 ANQGSEA. With 5 bases removed from V and 2 bases from J, the gap between germline ends came to 15 bases.